This is a list of T cell receptor beta chains from one sample in a study of T-cell reconstitution after alpha-beta-depleted transplantation in children. A single record per CDR3 protein comes from TCRdb applying MiXCR to the PCR reads. The table lists 200,000 to 250,000 distinct CDR3 sequences, about 11% of them singletons. The source material was PBMCs, sampled before TCRalphabeta/CD19-depleted stem cell transplant. The receptors come from a child younger than two with acute myeloid leukemia, due to receive a stem cell transplant. Both conserved end residues are part of each CDR3. Fields, in order: clone size, J gene, D gene, V gene, CDR3 protein, CDR3 DNA. D genes are given only for firm matches. Clone size is given for some rows only: seen once, a few or many times, or a class if the clone is expanded.

size: many
J: TRBJ2-7
D: TRBD2
V: TRBV6-5
CDR3: CASSPWSSGIRYEQYF
DNA: TGTGCCAGCAGTCCCTGGAGTAGCGGGATTCGCTACGAGCAGTACTTC

size: few
J: TRBJ2-1
D: -
V: TRBV7-2
CDR3: CASSKYDEQFF
DNA: TGTGCCAGCAGCAAATACGATGAGCAGTTCTTC

size: few
J: TRBJ2-7
D: -
V: TRBV7-6
CDR3: CASSLTGAREQYF
DNA: TGTGCCAGCAGCTTAACGGGGGCGAGAGAGCAGTACTTC

size: many
J: TRBJ2-7
D: -
V: TRBV4-2
CDR3: CASSQGQSGLQNEQYF
DNA: TGTGCCAGCAGCCAAGGCCAAAGCGGACTCCAAAACGAGCAGTACTTC

size: many
J: TRBJ1-4
D: -
V: TRBV5-1
CDR3: CASSPDSRRTNEKLFF
DNA: TGCGCCAGCAGCCCCGACTCGAGGAGGACTAATGAAAAACTGTTTTTT

size: many
J: TRBJ2-1
D: TRBD2
V: TRBV7-2
CDR3: CASSTRGTSKNNEQFF
DNA: TGTGCCAGCAGCACGCGAGGGACTAGTAAAAACAATGAGCAGTTCTTC

size: many
J: TRBJ2-7
D: -
V: TRBV7-8
CDR3: CASSLWDTYEQYF
DNA: TGTGCCAGCAGCTTGTGGGATACCTACGAGCAGTACTTC

size: many
J: TRBJ2-3
D: -
V: TRBV11-2
CDR3: CASSPSADTQYF
DNA: TGTGCCAGCAGCCCTAGTGCAGATACGCAGTATTTT

size: many
J: TRBJ2-7
D: -
V: TRBV9
CDR3: CASSVRDKALEQYF
DNA: TGTGCCAGCAGCGTCCGGGACAAGGCCCTCGAGCAGTACTTC

size: -
J: TRBJ2-7
D: -
V: TRBV4-1
CDR3: CASSLEPGPIEQCF
DNA: TGCGCCAGCAGCCTTGAGCCGGGTCCCATCGAGCAGTGCTTC

size: many
J: TRBJ1-2
D: -
V: TRBV12-3/TRBV12-4
CDR3: CASSLARARGYTF
DNA: TGTGCCAGCAGTTTAGCCAGGGCTCGTGGCTACACCTTC

size: few
J: TRBJ2-5
D: -
V: TRBV21-1
CDR3: CASSKDPAGGEETQYF
DNA: TGTGCCAGCAGCAAAGATCCAGCGGGAGGGGAAGAGACCCAGTACTTC

size: many
J: TRBJ2-3
D: -
V: TRBV20-1
CDR3: CSAKGKGTSTDTQYF
DNA: TGCAGTGCTAAAGGCAAGGGGACTAGCACAGATACGCAGTATTTT

size: many
J: TRBJ1-2
D: -
V: TRBV29-1
CDR3: CSVVGTGTVYGYTF
DNA: TGCAGCGTCGTTGGTACGGGGACCGTCTATGGCTACACCTTC

size: -
J: TRBJ2-2
D: -
V: TRBV3-1
CDR3: CASSQFRGTGELFF
DNA: TGTGCCAGCAGTCAGTTTCGAGGGACCGGGGAGCTGTTTTTT

size: many
J: TRBJ1-1
D: -
V: TRBV28
CDR3: CATVLGGGTEAFF
DNA: TGTGCCACCGTTCTAGGGGGAGGAACTGAAGCTTTCTTT

size: -
J: TRBJ2-7
D: -
V: TRBV29-1
CDR3: CSVMGSDDEQYF
DNA: TGCAGCGTAATGGGCTCCGACGACGAGCAGTACTTC

size: many
J: TRBJ2-2
D: -
V: TRBV6-5
CDR3: CASSYHQAGELFF
DNA: TGTGCCAGCAGCTACCATCAGGCCGGGGAGCTGTTTTTT

size: many
J: TRBJ1-1
D: -
V: TRBV3-1
CDR3: CASSSGFLNRDTEAFF
DNA: TGTGCCAGCAGTAGCGGGTTCCTAAACCGGGACACTGAAGCTTTCTTT

size: many
J: TRBJ1-2
D: -
V: TRBV18
CDR3: CASSPLTGDGYTF
DNA: TGTGCCAGCTCGCCCCTTACAGGAGATGGCTACACCTTC

size: many
J: TRBJ1-3
D: -
V: TRBV12-3/TRBV12-4
CDR3: CASTGLEDFGNTIYF
DNA: TGTGCCAGCACGGGGCTTGAGGATTTTGGAAACACCATATATTTT

size: many
J: TRBJ2-7
D: -
V: TRBV5-1
CDR3: CASSPFGEGGYEQYF
DNA: TGCGCCAGCAGCCCTTTCGGTGAAGGGGGCTACGAGCAGTACTTC

size: many
J: TRBJ2-7
D: -
V: TRBV5-1
CDR3: CASSLEQETDEQYF
DNA: TGCGCCAGCAGCTTGGAACAGGAAACAGACGAGCAGTACTTC

size: many
J: TRBJ2-2
D: TRBD1
V: TRBV2
CDR3: CASTGRGPFTGELFF
DNA: TGTGCCAGCACGGGCAGGGGGCCCTTTACCGGGGAGCTGTTTTTT

size: many
J: TRBJ2-5
D: -
V: TRBV4-1
CDR3: CASSPLGSPETQYF
DNA: TGCGCCAGCAGCCCTCTGGGGTCCCCAGAGACCCAGTACTTC

size: many
J: TRBJ2-2
D: -
V: TRBV5-1
CDR3: CASSWGSGIDGELFF
DNA: TGCGCCAGCAGCTGGGGGTCAGGGATCGACGGGGAGCTGTTTTTT

size: -
J: TRBJ2-1
D: TRBD1
V: TRBV5-1
CDR3: CASSLGGTGDNEQFF
DNA: TGCGCTAGCAGCTTGGGGGGGACAGGGGACAATGAGCAGTTCTTC

size: -
J: TRBJ1-1
D: -
V: TRBV6-5
CDR3: CASSLTGRSTEAFF
DNA: TGTGCCAGCAGTTTGACGGGCAGGTCCACTGAAGCTTTCTTT

size: many
J: TRBJ2-2
D: TRBD2
V: TRBV12-3/TRBV12-4
CDR3: CASSWGTSNTGELFF
DNA: TGTGCCAGCAGTTGGGGGACTAGCAACACCGGGGAGCTGTTTTTT

size: many
J: TRBJ1-2
D: TRBD1
V: TRBV7-9
CDR3: CASSLQGAYGYTF
DNA: TGTGCCAGCAGCTTACAGGGGGCCTATGGCTACACCTTC

size: many
J: TRBJ2-5
D: TRBD2
V: TRBV11-1
CDR3: CASSLRTSREFGRETQYF
DNA: TGTGCCAGCAGCTTACGGACTAGTCGGGAGTTCGGGCGCGAGACCCAGTACTTC

size: -
J: TRBJ2-7
D: -
V: TRBV11-1
CDR3: CASGRDPYEQYF
DNA: TGTGCCAGCGGCCGGGACCCCTACGAGCAGTACTTC

size: -
J: TRBJ1-2
D: -
V: TRBV11-3
CDR3: CASSLGTTGTYGYTF
DNA: TGTGCCAGCAGCTTAGGTACGACCGGGACTTATGGCTACACCTTC

size: many
J: TRBJ1-4
D: TRBD1
V: TRBV20-1
CDR3: CSAPKPGQYEKLFF
DNA: TGCAGTGCCCCCAAACCGGGACAGTATGAAAAACTGTTTTTT

size: few
J: TRBJ2-2
D: -
V: TRBV24-1
CDR3: CAARTANTGELFF
DNA: TGTGCCGCCAGGACAGCGAACACCGGGGAGCTGTTTTTT

size: many
J: TRBJ2-7
D: TRBD2
V: TRBV3-1
CDR3: CASSQGSAGFTYEQYF
DNA: TGTGCCAGCAGCCAAGGTTCAGCGGGGTTTACCTACGAGCAGTACTTC

size: many
J: TRBJ2-2
D: -
V: TRBV4-1
CDR3: CASRKEGLNTGELFF
DNA: TGCGCCAGCAGAAAGGAGGGACTGAACACCGGGGAGCTGTTTTTT

size: -
J: TRBJ1-1
D: TRBD1
V: TRBV5-1
CDR3: CASSLGTGGDTEAFF
DNA: TGCGCCAGCAGCTTAGGGACAGGGGGGGACACTGAAGCTTTCTTT

size: few
J: TRBJ1-5
D: -
V: TRBV11-2
CDR3: CASSLDYVEPQHF
DNA: TGTGCCAGCAGCTTAGACTACGTGGAGCCCCAGCATTTT

size: many
J: TRBJ2-3
D: TRBD2
V: TRBV20-1
CDR3: CSARKSFIGLAGVKGWTDTQYF
DNA: TGCAGTGCTAGGAAGAGTTTTATAGGACTAGCGGGAGTAAAAGGATGGACAGATACGCAGTATTTT

size: many
J: TRBJ2-7
D: -
V: TRBV2
CDR3: CASMIGNYEQYF
DNA: TGTGCCAGCATGATAGGTAACTACGAGCAGTACTTC

size: many
J: TRBJ2-7
D: TRBD1
V: TRBV7-2
CDR3: CASGRGQGSFYEQYF
DNA: TGTGCCAGCGGCCGGGGACAGGGATCCTTCTACGAGCAGTACTTC

size: many
J: TRBJ2-5
D: -
V: TRBV5-1
CDR3: CASSGHQQETQYF
DNA: TGCGCCAGCTCGGGACACCAACAAGAGACCCAGTACTTC

size: many
J: TRBJ2-5
D: TRBD1
V: TRBV7-9
CDR3: CASSRGTGQEETQYF
DNA: TGTGCCAGCAGCCGAGGGACAGGCCAGGAGGAGACCCAGTACTTC

size: many
J: TRBJ1-5
D: -
V: TRBV5-6
CDR3: CASSPSGGRNQPQHF
DNA: TGTGCCAGCAGCCCGTCGGGGGGCCGCAATCAGCCCCAGCATTTT

size: many
J: TRBJ2-5
D: -
V: TRBV7-2
CDR3: CASSLDTQETQYF
DNA: TGTGCCAGCAGCTTAGACACACAAGAGACCCAGTACTTC

size: many
J: TRBJ1-1
D: TRBD1
V: TRBV7-9
CDR3: CASSEGTGRMNTEAFF
DNA: TGTGCCAGCAGCGAGGGGACAGGGCGAATGAACACTGAAGCTTTCTTT